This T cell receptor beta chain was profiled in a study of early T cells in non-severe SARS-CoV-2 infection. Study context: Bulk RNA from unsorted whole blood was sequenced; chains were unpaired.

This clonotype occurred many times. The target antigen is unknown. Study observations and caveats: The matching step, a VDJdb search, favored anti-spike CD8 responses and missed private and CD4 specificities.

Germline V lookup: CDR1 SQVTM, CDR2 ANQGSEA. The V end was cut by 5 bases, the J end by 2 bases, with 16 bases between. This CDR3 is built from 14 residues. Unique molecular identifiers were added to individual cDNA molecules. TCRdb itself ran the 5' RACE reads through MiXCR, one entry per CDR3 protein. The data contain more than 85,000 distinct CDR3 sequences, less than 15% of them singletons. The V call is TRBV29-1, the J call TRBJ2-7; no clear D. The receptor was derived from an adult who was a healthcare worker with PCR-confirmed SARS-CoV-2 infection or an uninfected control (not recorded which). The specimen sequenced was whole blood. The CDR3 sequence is CSVRGDFGAYEQYF. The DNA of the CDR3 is TGCAGCGTTCGAGGAGACTTTGGAGCCTACGAGCAGTACTTC.